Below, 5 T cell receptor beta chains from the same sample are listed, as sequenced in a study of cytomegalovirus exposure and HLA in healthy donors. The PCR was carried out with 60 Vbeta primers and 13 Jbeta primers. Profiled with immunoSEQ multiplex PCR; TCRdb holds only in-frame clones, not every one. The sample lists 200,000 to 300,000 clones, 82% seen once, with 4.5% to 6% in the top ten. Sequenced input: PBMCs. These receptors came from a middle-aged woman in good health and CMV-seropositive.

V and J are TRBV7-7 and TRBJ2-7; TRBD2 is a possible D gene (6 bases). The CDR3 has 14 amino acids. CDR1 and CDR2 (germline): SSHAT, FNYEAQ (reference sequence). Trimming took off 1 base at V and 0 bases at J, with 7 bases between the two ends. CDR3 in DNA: TGTGCCAGCAGCTTAGTGGAGGGCTCCTACGAGCAGTACTTC. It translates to CASSLVEGSYEQYF.

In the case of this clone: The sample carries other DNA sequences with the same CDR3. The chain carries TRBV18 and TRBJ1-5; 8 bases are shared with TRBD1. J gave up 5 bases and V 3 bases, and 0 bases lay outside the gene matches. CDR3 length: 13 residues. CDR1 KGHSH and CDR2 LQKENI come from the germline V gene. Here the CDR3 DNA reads TGTGCCAGCTCACCGGACAGGGATCAGCCCCAGCATTTT. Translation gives CASSPDRDQPQHF.

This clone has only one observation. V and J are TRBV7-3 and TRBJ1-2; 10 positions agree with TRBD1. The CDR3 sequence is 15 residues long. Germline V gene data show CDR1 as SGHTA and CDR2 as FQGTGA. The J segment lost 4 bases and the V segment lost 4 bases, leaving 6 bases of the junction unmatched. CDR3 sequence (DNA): TGTGCCAGCAGCTCCGGGACAGGGGCGGGCTATGGCTACACCTTC. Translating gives CASSSGTGAGYGYTF.

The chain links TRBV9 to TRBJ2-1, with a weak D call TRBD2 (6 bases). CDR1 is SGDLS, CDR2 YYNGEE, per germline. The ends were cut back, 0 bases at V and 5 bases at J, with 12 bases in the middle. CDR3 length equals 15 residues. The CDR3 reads CASSVAGEAHNEQFF. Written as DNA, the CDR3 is TGTGCCAGCAGCGTAGCGGGGGAAGCCCACAATGAGCAGTTCTTC.

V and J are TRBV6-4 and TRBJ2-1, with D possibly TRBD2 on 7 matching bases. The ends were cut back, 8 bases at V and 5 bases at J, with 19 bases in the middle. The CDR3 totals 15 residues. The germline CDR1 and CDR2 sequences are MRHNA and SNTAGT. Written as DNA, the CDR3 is TGTGCCAGCTCAGAAAAGGCGGGGGCAGACAATGAGCAGTTCTTC. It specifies CASSEKAGADNEQFF.